The clone carrying this T cell receptor (beta chain) was recorded a few times. Its matching antigen is unknown. The missing conserved phenylalanine or tryptophan at the end of this CDR3 makes a read error likely. Because the CDR3's place on the DNA is in doubt, the DNA is left out and the CDR3 is given as listed by TCRdb. Looked up from germline, CDR1 is SGHTA and CDR2 is FQGNSA. The CDR3 numbers 8 amino acids, ends counted. These data belong to a study of T cell repertoires in cytomegalovirus infection. For the study at large: Matching HLA type, along with CMV infection, was indicated by public TCR beta signatures.

Study results and caveats: People with CMV and the relevant HLA were identified by cumulative public TCR beta family frequency. HLA-C-restricted, CMV-specific TCR beta clonotypes were dominant ex vivo.

In TCRdb, the reads were re-called with MiXCR into one record per CDR3 protein. The sample lists a few hundred thousand distinct CDR3 sequences, approximately 9.2% occurring once. This chain uses TRBV7-2 with TRBJ2-6; TRBD1, the table's D call, was not compared with the DNA. The sample taken for sequencing was PBMCs. The clonotype comes from a human donor in good health (CMV status not recorded). Some clones in this sample may be carry-over from other donors' samples. The CDR3 is CASSLGGG.